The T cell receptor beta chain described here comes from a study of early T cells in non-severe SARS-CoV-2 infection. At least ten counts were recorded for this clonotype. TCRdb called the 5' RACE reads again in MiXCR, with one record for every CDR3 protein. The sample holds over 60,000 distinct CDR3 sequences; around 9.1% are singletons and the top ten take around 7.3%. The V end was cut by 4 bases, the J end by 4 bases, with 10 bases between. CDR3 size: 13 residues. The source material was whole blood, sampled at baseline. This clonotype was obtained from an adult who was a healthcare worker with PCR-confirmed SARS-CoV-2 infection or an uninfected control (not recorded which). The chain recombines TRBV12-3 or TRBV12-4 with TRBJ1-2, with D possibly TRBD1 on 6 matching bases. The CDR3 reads CASSSGTPYGYTF. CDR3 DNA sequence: TGTGCCAGCAGTTCCGGGACACCCTATGGCTACACCTTC.